Listed here are 12 T cell receptor beta chains from one sample, sequenced in a study of T cell changes during pregnancy in multiple sclerosis. Only in-frame clones appear in the TCRdb table, and some are missing; sequencing was by immunoSEQ multiplex PCR. This sample carries about 61,000 clones, more than 80% of them seen once, and the ten largest clones take roughly 0.9%. Sequencing used peripheral blood, obtained in the first trimester of pregnancy. The receptors originated from a female donor in good health, enrolled as a control in a pregnancy study.

This chain links TRBV27 with TRBJ2-7, with 8 bases identical to TRBD1. The CDR3 runs 13 residues. The V gene's germline CDR1 is MNHEY and CDR2 SMNVEV (reference sequence). V lost 10 bases to trimming and J lost 7 bases; unmatched junction nucleotides: 12. CDR3: CATQQGASREQYF. The DNA for the CDR3 is TGTGCCACGCAGCAGGGGGCATCGAGAGAGCAGTACTTC.

The rearrangement joins TRBV19 to TRBJ2-3, with TRBD1 matching over 10 bases. Germline CDR1 is LNHDA and CDR2 is SQIVND (reference sequence). J gave up 5 bases and V 5 bases, and 7 bases lay outside the gene matches. The CDR3 spans 15 residues. The CDR3 DNA reads TGTGCCAGTAGTGATGGGACAGGGGCGGTAGATACGCAGTATTTT. Encoded protein: CASSDGTGAVDTQYF.

This chain connects TRBV9 to TRBJ2-1; 7 positions match TRBD1. The trim removed 1 base at V and 12 bases at J, leaving 16 bases unmatched. Germline CDR1 and CDR2: SGDLS and YYNGEE. This CDR3 spans 16 amino acids. The CDR3 region is CASSVSRDSPKRGQFF. CDR3 bases: TGTGCCAGCAGCGTATCTCGGGACAGTCCTAAACGGGGGCAGTTCTTC.

This chain joins TRBV5-4 and TRBJ2-3, with TRBD1 matching 9 bases. The V segment lost 4 bases and the J segment 6 bases; nucleotides outside the gene matches: 12. Germline V gene sequence: CDR1 SGHNT, CDR2 YYREEE (reference sequence). The CDR3 runs 16 residues. CDR3 residues: CASSPLSGTGQDTQYF. For the CDR3, the DNA is TGTGCCAGCAGCCCCTTATCAGGGACAGGGCAGGATACGCAGTATTTT.

Only a few counts were recorded for this clone. The V call is TRBV7-2, the J call TRBJ2-7; a possible D gene is TRBD1 (6 bases). This CDR3 has 15 residues. CDR1 is SGHTA, CDR2 FQGNSA, per germline. The V end was cut by 0 bases, the J end by 3 bases, with 12 bases between. The CDR3 region is CASSLAPGQSYEQYF. CDR3 bases: TGTGCCAGCAGCTTAGCCCCCGGACAGAGCTACGAGCAGTACTTC. Based on the CDR3 plus reference TRBV7-2 and TRBJ2-7, the full variable domain is GAGVSQSPSNKVTEKGKDVELRCDPISGHTALYWYRQSLGQGLEFLIYFQGNSAPDKSGLPSDRFSAERTGGSVSTLTIQRTQQEDSAVYLCASSLAPGQSYEQYFGPGTRLTVT.

CDR3 nucleotides: TGTGCCAGCTCACCTAAGGACAGAGGGGCGAACACCGGGGAGCTGTTTTTT. Protein sequence: CASSPKDRGANTGELFF. The V call is TRBV18, the J call TRBJ2-2, with D possibly being TRBD1 (6 bases). Trimming removed 3 bases from V and 0 bases from J, with 14 bases in between. The CDR3 consists of 17 residues. Germline V gene data show CDR1 as KGHSH and CDR2 as LQKENI.

The chain links TRBV27 to TRBJ1-6; the match to TRBD1 covers 9 bases. CDR3 length: 15 residues. The V gene end was trimmed by 2 bases and the J gene end by 9 bases; junction bases not matched to a gene: 5. Germline lookup yields CDR1 MNHEY and CDR2 SMNVEV (reference sequence). The CDR3 here is CASSLKGQGSSPLHF. The CDR3 DNA sequence: TGTGCCAGCAGTTTAAAGGGACAGGGCAGTTCACCCCTCCACTTT.

The V gene is TRBV19, the J gene TRBJ2-7, with TRBD1 as a possible D gene (5 bases). Germline V gene lookup returns CDR1 LNHDA and CDR2 SQIVND (reference sequence). This CDR3 contains 15 residues. The V and J ends lost 3 bases and 1 base respectively, with 13 bases between them. The CDR3 coding sequence is TGTGCCAGTAGTATCGGTAAGACAGCTTCCTACGAGCAGTACTTC. This codes for CASSIGKTASYEQYF.

This chain joins TRBV11-3 and TRBJ1-3, with D perhaps matching TRBD1 (6 bases). Trimming removed 1 base from V and 2 bases from J, with 9 bases in between. Germline V gene sequence: CDR1 SGHNT, CDR2 YENEEA. The CDR3 spans 15 residues. Written as DNA, the CDR3 is TGTGCCAGCAGCTTAGGTCGACAGGCTGGAAACACCATATATTTT. Amino acid sequence: CASSLGRQAGNTIYF. Full variable domain (missing parts from reference TRBV11-3 and TRBJ1-3): EAGVVQSPRYKIIEKKQPVAFWCNPISGHNTLYWYLQNLGQGPELLIRYENEEAVDDSQLPKDRFSAERLKGVDSTLKIQPAELGDSAVYLCASSLGRQAGNTIYFGEGSWLTVV.

This sequence joins TRBV18 and TRBJ2-1; 11 bases match TRBD2. The J segment lost 6 bases and the V segment lost 8 bases, leaving 15 bases of the junction unmatched. The CDR3 length is 17 residues. The germline CDR1 and CDR2 sequences are KGHSH and LQKENI. CDR3 in DNA: TGTGCCAGCCCCCCGACTAGCGGGGCCCTTCTTACCAATGAGCAGTTCTTC. It encodes CASPPTSGALLTNEQFF.

The chain has TRBV7-8 and TRBJ2-1; D is undetermined. The CDR3 length is 11 residues. Germline V gene data show CDR1 as SGHVS and CDR2 as FQNEAQ. V dropped 8 bases and J dropped 9 bases, with 11 bases sitting between them. The CDR3 sequence: CASRDSSEQFF. The CDR3 DNA sequence: TGTGCCAGCCGCGATTCGAGTGAGCAGTTCTTC.

The genes are TRBV4-3 and TRBJ1-1; 7 nucleotides match TRBD1. The J segment lost 6 bases and the V segment lost 4 bases, leaving 8 bases of the junction unmatched. Germline CDR1 LGHNA, CDR2 YSLEER. The CDR3 contains 14 residues. The chain's CDR3 is CASSPGLTGAEAFF. For the CDR3, the DNA is TGCGCCAGCAGCCCCGGTCTAACAGGGGCTGAAGCTTTCTTT.